What follows is one T cell receptor beta chain and its context. Other DNA sequences in this specimen translate into the identical CDR3. This entry is derived from a study of blood T cell repertoires in COVID-19. About the research overall: T cells, B-cell-depleted T cells, or PBMCs supplied cDNA or gDNA.

The germline gives CDR1 MDHEN, CDR2 SYDVKM. The CDR3 contains 13 residues. V dropped 5 bases and J dropped 7; count of bases not matched to a gene: 8. Original analysis: The assay estimated nucleated cells by amplifying reference gene primers. TCRdb keeps only in-frame clones here, not all; method: immunoSEQ multiplex PCR. The D gene and trimming were derived from the DNA, and the V and J assignments and clone size from that table. The sample lists approximately 61,000 clones, around 77% occurring once. The receptor comes from an elderly man with active or convalescent COVID-19. The chain links TRBV28 to TRBJ2-7; 7 positions match TRBD1. Sequencing input: peripheral blood. The CDR3 is CASSLRQGGEQYF. CDR3 sequence (DNA): TGTGCCAGCAGTCTTCGACAGGGCGGGGAGCAGTACTTC.